Presented here are 21 T cell receptor beta chains from one specimen sequenced in a study of shared clonotypes between healthy human individuals. Some clones are missing from TCRdb's copy, which holds only in-frame ones; the method was immunoSEQ multiplex PCR. The sample shows some 2,000,000 clones, about 95% of them seen only once. Naive CD8 cells, CD45RO-negative and positively selected for CCR7, excluded terminally differentiated effector memory CD45RA+ cells. What was sequenced was naive CD8+ T cells sorted from blood. Receptor source: a man aged 18 to 30 in good health.

The V and J genes are TRBV7-8 and TRBJ2-7; 7 bases fit TRBD2. Germline V gene data show CDR1 as SGHVS and CDR2 as FQNEAQ. The CDR3 is made up of 17 amino acids. Losses at the gene ends were 4 bases for V and 0 bases for J; bases not matched to a gene: 12. In nucleotides, the CDR3 is TGTGCCAGCAGCTCGAAATCTCCGCGGGGGAGCTCCTACGAGCAGTACTTC. Residues: CASSSKSPRGSSYEQYF.

This clone was counted once. The chain joins TRBV7-3 to TRBJ2-5; 12 bases match TRBD2. The V and J ends lost 5 bases and 5 bases, in that order; junction bases with no gene match: 6. This CDR3 contains 15 residues. Germline CDR1 reads SGHTA; CDR2 reads FQGTGA. CDR3 in amino acids: CASSPGGLAGETQYF. CDR3 coding DNA: TGTGCCAGCAGCCCTGGGGGACTAGCGGGTGAGACCCAGTACTTC.

About this clone: This sample includes further DNA sequences coding for the same CDR3. The chain recombines TRBV11-2 with TRBJ1-1; D might be TRBD1 (5 bases). The CDR3 is 15 amino acids. Germline CDR1 is SGHAT and CDR2 is FQNNGV. V was cut by 5 bases and J by 0 bases, with 13 bases left in between. CDR3 sequence reads: CASSEGQLMNTEAFF. CDR3 sequence (DNA): TGTGCCAGCAGCGAGGGGCAACTAATGAACACTGAAGCTTTCTTT.

The chain recombines TRBV30 with TRBJ1-1; D ambiguous. Deletions cut 1 base from V and 4 bases from J, with 13 bases between. Per germline, CDR1 GTSNPN and CDR2 SVGIG (reference sequence). The CDR3 is 14 amino acids. CDR3 residues: CAWSDLEGSTEAFF. The CDR3 nucleotides read TGTGCCTGGAGTGACCTTGAAGGTAGCACTGAAGCTTTCTTT.

This clone has only one observation. V usage is TRBV4-1 and J usage is TRBJ2-7, with 7 bases matching TRBD2. Germline loops: CDR1 MGHRA, CDR2 YSYEKL. The CDR3 totals 16 residues. Trimming removed 0 bases from V and 1 base from J; junction bases left unmatched: 6. CDR3: CASSQDGEGLSYEQYF. Written as DNA, the CDR3 is TGCGCCAGCAGCCAAGATGGGGAGGGATTATCCTACGAGCAGTACTTC.

The chain uses TRBV13 and TRBJ2-3, with TRBD2 identical over 12 bases. The CDR3 spans 16 residues. Germline V CDR1 and CDR2: PRHDT, FYEKMQ (reference sequence). Trimming took 5 bases from V and 2 from J; bases not matched to a gene: 5. CDR3 residues: CASSTRLAGDTDTQYF. CDR3 DNA sequence: TGTGCCAGCAGCACGAGACTAGCGGGGGACACAGATACGCAGTATTTT.

The chain joins TRBV5-1 to TRBJ2-2; 13 bases match TRBD2. This CDR3 spans 18 amino acids. Trimming at V came to 5 bases and at J to 4 bases, leaving 11 bases not matched to a gene. Looked up from germline, CDR1 is SGHRS and CDR2 is YFSETQ. As DNA, the CDR3 is TGCGCCAGCAGTTTCCCCGGGACTAGCGGGACTATCACCGGGGAGCTGTTTTTT. It translates to CASSFPGTSGTITGELFF.

The chain couples TRBV7-6 to TRBJ1-1; D ambiguous. Looked up from germline, CDR1 is SGHVS and CDR2 is FNYEAQ. This CDR3 spans 14 amino acids. Trimming pared 0 bases from V and 4 bases from J, leaving 9 bases between. CDR3 nucleotide sequence: TGTGCCAGCAGCTTAGCAGGTGGGCGCACTGAAGCTTTCTTT. Its protein is CASSLAGGRTEAFF.

The gene calls are TRBV11-2 and TRBJ2-4, with 8 bases fitting TRBD2. This CDR3 is built from 16 residues. V dropped 10 bases and J dropped 6; count of bases not matched to a gene: 17. The germline V gene encodes CDR1 SGHAT and CDR2 FQNNGV. The CDR3 nucleotides are TGTGCCAACCCGGCGGGGGGCCGGGGCATTTTAAACATTCAGTACTTC. Amino acids: CANPAGGRGILNIQYF.

This chain links TRBV19 with TRBJ2-5, with 7 positions matching TRBD1. V was clipped by 5 bases and J by 5 bases; unmatched bases: 8. The CDR3 is 14 amino acids. Germline V gene sequence: CDR1 LNHDA, CDR2 SQIVND (reference sequence). The CDR3 sequence is CASSLRTGVETQYF. Written as DNA, the CDR3 is TGTGCCAGTAGTCTAAGGACAGGTGTGGAGACCCAGTACTTC. The full variable domain, rest sourced from reference TRBV19 and TRBJ2-5, is DGGITQSPKYLFRKEGQNVTLSCEQNLNHDAMYWYRQDPGQGLRLIYYSQIVNDFQKGDIAEGYSVSREKKESFPLTVTSAQKNPTAFYLCASSLRTGVETQYFGPGTRLLVL.

V gene TRBV28 combines with J gene TRBJ2-5; the D is unclear. The germline V and J ends were trimmed by 5 bases and 2 bases, with 12 bases remaining between them. The CDR3 runs 14 residues. From germline, CDR1 is MDHEN and CDR2 SYDVKM. The chain's CDR3 is CASSRTLLQETQYF. CDR3 coding DNA: TGTGCCAGCAGTCGAACTTTATTACAAGAGACCCAGTACTTC. Full variable domain (remainder filled in from reference TRBV28 and TRBJ2-5): DVKVTQSSRYLVKRTGEKVFLECVQDMDHENMFWYRQDPGLGLRLIYFSYDVKMKEKGDIPEGYSVSREKKERFSLILESASTNQTSMYLCASSRTLLQETQYFGPGTRLLVL.

The CDR3 nucleotides read TGTGCCAGCAGCTTAACCGGGGCGCACGGGGAGACCCAGTACTTC. Amino acid sequence: CASSLTGAHGETQYF. The chain uses TRBV13 and TRBJ2-5; the D call may be TRBD1 or TRBD2 (5 bases each). With 2 bases removed from V and 5 bases from J, the gap between germline ends came to 15 bases. Germline CDR1 PRHDT, CDR2 FYEKMQ (reference sequence). The length of the CDR3 is 15 residues.

This rearrangement joins TRBV27 to TRBJ2-3; no reliable D call. The V end was cut by 5 bases, the J end by 1 base, with 16 bases between. CDR1 is MNHEY, CDR2 SMNVEV, per germline (reference sequence). The CDR3 extends over 16 amino acids. CDR3 sequence (DNA): TGTGCCAGCAGTCCACAAAGGTTGGTTGGCACAGATACGCAGTATTTT. This translates into CASSPQRLVGTDTQYF.

The chain has TRBV5-5 and TRBJ2-3, with D possibly TRBD2 on 5 matching bases. The CDR3 extends over 14 amino acids. The V and J ends lost 3 bases and 3 bases respectively, with 11 bases between them. The V gene's germline CDR1 is SGHKS and CDR2 YYEKEE (reference sequence). CDR3 in DNA: TGTGCCAGCAGCTACCTACTAGGGACAGATACGCAGTATTTT. Encoded protein: CASSYLLGTDTQYF.

The chain combines TRBV6-5 with TRBJ1-3; possibly TRBD1 for D (6 bases). With 8 bases removed from V and 0 bases from J, the gap between germline ends came to 14 bases. CDR1 is MNHEY, CDR2 SVGAGI, per germline. The CDR3 consists of 15 residues. In DNA form, the CDR3 reads TGTGCCAGCGGGGAGACAGGCGACTCTGGAAACACCATATATTTT. This translates into CASGETGDSGNTIYF.

The chain carries TRBV27 and TRBJ2-7, with 7 bases lining up with TRBD1. The germline CDR1 and CDR2 sequences are MNHEY and SMNVEV (reference sequence). Trimming at V came to 5 bases and at J to 3 bases, leaving 7 bases not matched to a gene. The length of the CDR3 is 14 residues. In nucleotides, the CDR3 is TGTGCCAGCAGTATAGACAGGGTTAGCTACGAGCAGTACTTC. This translates into CASSIDRVSYEQYF.

The V gene is TRBV7-9, the J gene TRBJ1-2; 7 nucleotides match TRBD1. The CDR3 consists of 13 residues. CDR1 is SEHNR and CDR2 is FQNEAQ in the germline V gene (reference sequence). V was pared by 4 bases and J by 4 bases, with 3 bases of the junction left unmatched. The DNA of the CDR3 is TGTGCCAGCAGCTGGGACAGTTCCTATGGCTACACCTTC. As protein: CASSWDSSYGYTF.

This clone was found once. CDR3 residues: CASSLDPGQSRGFSNQPQHF. The CDR3 nucleotides read TGTGCCAGCAGCTTAGATCCTGGACAGTCTAGAGGGTTCAGCAATCAGCCCCAGCATTTT. The chain links TRBV11-3 to TRBJ1-5; D might be TRBD1 (6 bases). CDR1 and CDR2 (germline): SGHNT, YENEEA. The CDR3 spans 20 residues. Trimming shortened V by 0 bases and J by 1 base, and 22 bases separated the two germline ends.

Comments on this clone: This specimen includes other DNA sequences encoding the same CDR3. The chain recombines TRBV4-1 with TRBJ2-7; D may correspond to TRBD1 or TRBD2 (6 bases each). In germline, CDR1 is MGHRA, CDR2 YSYEKL. CDR3 length equals 14 residues. With 0 bases removed from V and 1 base from J, the gap between germline ends came to 7 bases. CDR3 amino acids: CASSQEGGSYEQYF. CDR3 sequence (DNA): TGCGCCAGCAGCCAAGAAGGGGGGTCCTACGAGCAGTACTTC.

This clone was observed a single time. CDR3 sequence (DNA): TGCAGCGTTGTTTATAGCGGGGGTTCCGGGGCGCAGTTCTTC. Residues: CSVVYSGGSGAQFF. This chain joins TRBV29-1 and TRBJ2-1, with TRBD2 identical over 9 bases. The CDR3 is 14 amino acids. Trimming took 4 bases from V and 12 from J; bases not matched to a gene: 13. The germline CDR1 and CDR2 sequences are SQVTM and ANQGSEA.

Only a few counts were recorded for this clone. The chain has TRBV19 and TRBJ1-2; D not certain. The CDR3 has 16 amino acids. Deletions cut 0 bases from V and 2 bases from J, with 13 bases between. Germline loops: CDR1 LNHDA, CDR2 SQIVND (reference sequence). The CDR3 loop reads CASSIDLEMANYGYTF. Written as DNA, the CDR3 is TGTGCCAGTAGTATAGATTTGGAGATGGCGAACTATGGCTACACCTTC.